The clone carrying this T cell receptor beta chain was recorded at least ten times. Its antigen remains unknown. The germline CDR1 and CDR2 sequences are MNHNY and SVGAGI (reference sequence). The V and J ends lost 5 bases and 4 bases, in that order; junction bases with no gene match: 4. The CDR3 length is 13 residues. The entry originates in a study of T cells in Graves' hyperthyroidism and ophthalmopathy. General study results and limits: Ophthalmopathy and stable hyperthyroidism were told apart by a 13 V-J model. Most clonotypes expanded in thyroid above 0.001 were likewise present in blood.

RNA transcripts gave rise to amplified TCR beta CDR3 regions. Using the HTBI primer set, a first-round RT-PCR was run on the TCR CDR3. TCRdb re-analysed the multiplex PCR reads in MiXCR, keeping a single row per CDR3 protein. The data show hundreds of thousands of distinct CDR3 sequences, 45% seen once. Those patients with uncontrolled infection, other autoimmune disease, pregnancy or lactation were excluded. This sequence joins TRBV6-6 and TRBJ2-5; 7 nucleotides agree with TRBD1. The source is an adult man with Graves' disease, either hyperthyroidism or ophthalmopathy (not recorded which). Sequencing input: peripheral blood or thyroid tissue (not recorded which). CDR3 sequence (DNA): TGTGCCAGCAGTCAAGGGGGCCCAGAGACCCAGTACTTC. The encoded protein is CASSQGGPETQYF.